These 27 T cell receptor beta chains share one sample of origin, sequenced in a study of blood T cell repertoires in COVID-19. The method was immunoSEQ multiplex PCR; TCRdb's version includes in-frame clones alone and lacks a portion of them. The repertoire holds about 120,000 clones, with 70% to 90% as singletons. Sequencing used peripheral blood. These receptors all come from a young man with acute or convalescent COVID-19.

The chain employs TRBV25-1 and TRBJ2-3, with D perhaps matching TRBD2 (6 bases). The CDR3 spans 15 residues. Deletions cut 3 bases from V and 2 bases from J, with 12 bases between. The germline gives CDR1 MGHDK, CDR2 SYGVNS. This CDR3 is CASSDGRGLTDTQYF. In DNA, the CDR3 is TGTGCCAGCAGTGATGGGCGGGGTCTCACAGATACGCAGTATTTT.

This clone was seen a handful of times. The gene calls are TRBV29-1 and TRBJ1-2, with 8 bases fitting TRBD1. CDR1 and CDR2 from the germline V gene are SQVTM and ANQGSEA. V lost 3 bases to trimming and J lost 8 bases; unmatched junction nucleotides: 8. The CDR3 spans 13 residues. CDR3 residues: CSVDAGGVDGYTF. CDR3 bases: TGCAGCGTTGATGCAGGGGGCGTAGACGGCTACACCTTC.

This chain joins TRBV6-2 or TRBV6-3 and TRBJ2-1; 13 bases fit TRBD2. The length of the CDR3 is 16 residues. V lost 6 bases and J lost 5; bases outside the gene matches: 7. The germline V gene encodes CDR1 MNHEY and CDR2 SVGEGT. The CDR3 loop reads CASSAGLAGDNNEQFF. In DNA, the CDR3 is TGTGCCAGCAGCGCCGGACTAGCGGGAGATAACAATGAGCAGTTCTTC.

This clone has just a few counts. V gene TRBV6-6 combines with J gene TRBJ2-7; D not certain. The CDR3 is 13 amino acids. Looked up from germline, CDR1 is MNHNY and CDR2 is SVGAGI (reference sequence). Between the trimmed V and J ends, which lost 3 bases and 0 bases, there was a span of 6 bases. CDR3 sequence (DNA): TGTGCCAGCAGTTATTCCAGCTCCTACGAGCAGTACTTC. Translating it yields CASSYSSSYEQYF.

The chain joins TRBV5-4 to TRBJ1-6; weak D call: TRBD1 (6 bases). CDR1 SGHNT and CDR2 YYREEE come from the germline V gene (reference sequence). V lost 4 bases and J lost 6, with 11 bases in between. This CDR3 has 14 amino acids. The CDR3 DNA reads TGTGCCAGCAGCCGGAACAGGGCTAATTCACCCCTCCACTTT. This encodes CASSRNRANSPLHF.

This CDR3 reads CASSPRTVVGETQYF. The CDR3 DNA reads TGTGCCAGCAGCCCTAGGACAGTAGTGGGAGAGACCCAGTACTTC. The chain uses TRBV3-1 (or the pseudogene TRBV3-2) and TRBJ2-5, with a weak D call TRBD1 (6 bases). Germline CDR1 LGHDT, CDR2 YNNKEL (reference sequence). The CDR3 has 15 residues. V lost 4 bases and J 4 bases, leaving 16 bases between the germline ends.

This chain links TRBV18 with TRBJ1-2; 8 bases line up with TRBD1. V was clipped by 4 bases and J by 8 bases; unmatched bases: 9. The CDR3 totals 14 residues. Germline V gene data show CDR1 as KGHSH and CDR2 as LQKENI. CDR3 DNA sequence: TGTGCCAGCTCACATGGACAGGGCCAGGGAGGCTACACCTTC. As protein: CASSHGQGQGGYTF.

This sequence joins TRBV7-2 and TRBJ2-5, with a weak D call TRBD2 (6 bases). Germline CDR1 is SGHTA and CDR2 is FQGNSA. The CDR3 runs 13 residues. V was cut by 2 bases and J by 5 bases, with 9 bases left in between. The CDR3 region is CASSLSGGETQYF. The CDR3 DNA is TGTGCCAGCAGCTTATCCGGGGGTGAGACCCAGTACTTC.

The rearrangement uses TRBV9 and TRBJ2-7; D may be TRBD1 (5 bases). This CDR3 contains 15 residues. V lost 4 bases and J lost 9, with 23 bases in between. The germline V gene has CDR1 SGDLS and CDR2 YYNGEE. CDR3 bases: TGTGCCAGCAGCCCGAGTACAACAGGCGACCTACGGCAGTACTTC. Amino acid sequence: CASSPSTTGDLRQYF.

The chain has TRBV19 and TRBJ2-7; D not resolved. The length of the CDR3 is 13 residues. V was cut by 10 bases and J by 3 bases, with 16 bases left in between. Germline V gives CDR1 LNHDA, CDR2 SQIVND (reference sequence). This CDR3 reads CATHGSPDYEQYF. Here the CDR3 DNA reads TGTGCCACCCACGGGTCCCCCGACTACGAGCAGTACTTC.

V is TRBV4-3 and J is TRBJ1-4, with 7 nucleotides matching TRBD1. This CDR3 is built from 15 residues. V was clipped by 3 bases and J by 8 bases; unmatched bases: 9. From germline, CDR1 is LGHNA and CDR2 YSLEER. The CDR3: CASSHGTASGEKLFF. CDR3 in DNA: TGCGCCAGCAGCCATGGGACAGCCTCGGGAGAAAAACTGTTTTTT.

This clone was detected only a few times. The genes are TRBV4-3 and TRBJ1-2; maybe TRBD1 (5 bases). V was pared by 1 base and J by 8 bases, with 14 bases between. CDR3 length: 14 residues. Per germline, CDR1 LGHNA and CDR2 YSLEER. CDR3 amino acids: CASSQAMGRGGYTF. In DNA form, the CDR3 reads TGCGCCAGCAGCCAAGCAATGGGGCGTGGAGGCTACACCTTC.

The chain links TRBV2 to TRBJ2-7; D unclear. The germline gives CDR1 SNHLY, CDR2 FYNNEI. The CDR3 loop spans 13 amino acids. The V gene lost 5 bases and the J gene lost 5 bases, with 13 bases spanning the gap. CDR3: CASSYSLGDEQYV. CDR3 nucleotides: TGTGCCAGCAGTTACAGTTTAGGCGACGAGCAGTACGTC.

This clone was seen only once. The chain joins TRBV10-1 to TRBJ1-6; tentative D call: TRBD1 (6 bases). V lost 3 bases, J lost 3 bases, and 9 bases lay in between. This CDR3 is 15 amino acids long. Germline V gives CDR1 WNHNN, CDR2 SYGVQD (reference sequence). CDR3 protein: CASSDRDNYNSPLHF. The CDR3, as DNA: TGCGCCAGCAGTGACCGGGACAACTATAATTCACCCCTCCACTTT.

The genes are TRBV27 and TRBJ1-6; possibly TRBD1 for D (5 bases). CDR3 length: 15 amino acids. Germline CDR1 is MNHEY and CDR2 is SMNVEV (reference sequence). Trimming took 3 bases from V and 0 from J, leaving 6 bases between them. CDR3 in amino acids: CASSFGGSYNSPLHF. CDR3 DNA sequence: TGTGCCAGCAGTTTCGGGGGCTCCTATAATTCACCCCTCCACTTT.

This clone was seen more than once but under ten times. This chain uses TRBV11-3 with TRBJ2-7; D is possibly TRBD1 (6 bases). V dropped 2 bases and J dropped 1 base, with 18 bases sitting between them. Germline V lookup: CDR1 SGHNT, CDR2 YENEEA. The CDR3 runs to 17 residues. The CDR3 reads CASSLRLNREPSYEQYV. The CDR3 bases are TGTGCCAGCAGCTTAAGATTGAACAGGGAACCTTCCTACGAGCAGTACGTC.

This clone has more than one count but fewer than ten. This sequence joins TRBV6-6 and TRBJ1-5; D might be TRBD1 (5 bases). The CDR3 is 15 amino acids. Germline assignment: CDR1 MNHNY and CDR2 SVGAGI (reference sequence). The V gene lost 6 bases and the J gene lost 6 bases, with 18 bases spanning the gap. CDR3 residues: CASRSPRVQSQPQHF. The CDR3 nucleotides are TGTGCCAGCAGATCCCCCAGGGTCCAGAGTCAGCCCCAGCATTTT.

The rearrangement links TRBV4-2 to TRBJ2-3; 9 bases map to TRBD2. The junction had 9 bases not matched to a gene; V was cut back by 7 bases and J by 1 base. Germline CDR1 reads LGHNA; CDR2 reads YNFKEQ. The CDR3 spans 16 residues. The chain's CDR3 is CASNLNSGRGTDTQYF. The CDR3 DNA is TGTGCCAGCAATTTAAATAGCGGGAGAGGCACAGATACGCAGTATTTT.

The chain couples TRBV6-5 to TRBJ1-2, with a possible D match to TRBD1 (6 bases). V lost 4 bases to trimming and J lost 4 bases, with 16 bases between them. The CDR3 has 15 residues. Germline loops: CDR1 MNHEY, CDR2 SVGAGI. Here the CDR3 DNA reads TGTGCCAGCAGTTTCCGGGACACCCGCCGCTATGGCTACACCTTC. Its protein product is CASSFRDTRRYGYTF.

The count of this clone is one. V is TRBV11-1 and J is TRBJ2-1; D gene ambiguous. Germline CDR1 is SGHAT and CDR2 is FQDESV (reference sequence). V shed 2 bases and J shed 0 bases, with 11 bases lying between them. The CDR3 is 16 amino acids. CDR3: CASSLWSESSYNEQFF. The CDR3 nucleotides read TGTGCCAGCAGCTTATGGTCGGAGAGCTCCTACAATGAGCAGTTCTTC.

V and J are TRBV9 and TRBJ2-3; TRBD2 matches at 11 bases. Trimming removed 0 bases from V and 5 bases from J; junction bases left unmatched: 8. CDR3 length equals 17 residues. Germline CDR1 reads SGDLS; CDR2 reads YYNGEE. CDR3 DNA sequence: TGTGCCAGCAGCGTAGCCCCTGTAGCGGGGGGGGGAGATACGCAGTATTTT. Translated, it gives CASSVAPVAGGGDTQYF.

The genes are TRBV6-5 and TRBJ1-1; 9 nucleotides agree with TRBD1. This CDR3 spans 15 amino acids. Germline lookup yields CDR1 MNHEY and CDR2 SVGAGI. The V segment lost 7 bases and the J segment 4 bases; nucleotides outside the gene matches: 10. For the CDR3, the DNA is TGTGCCAGCACCCGGGACAGGGAAGTCGTCACTGAAGCTTTCTTT. Its protein is CASTRDREVVTEAFF.

This clone was counted a few times. The chain carries TRBV6-2 or TRBV6-3 and TRBJ1-1, with D perhaps matching TRBD1 (6 bases). In germline, CDR1 is MNHEY, CDR2 SVGEGT. Trimming pared 5 bases from V and 1 base from J, leaving 14 bases between. This CDR3 comprises 15 residues. The CDR3 protein is CASSNWGHQNTEAFF. For the CDR3, the DNA is TGTGCCAGCAGTAACTGGGGACACCAGAACACTGAAGCTTTCTTT.

In DNA, the CDR3 is TGTGCCAGCAGTTACTCTGACAGGGTCTGGTATGGCTACACCTTC. Protein: CASSYSDRVWYGYTF. The chain uses TRBV6-2 or TRBV6-3 and TRBJ1-2; TRBD1 aligns across 7 bases. V trimming: 0 bases; J trimming: 5 bases; junction bases outside the gene matches: 6. The CDR3 sequence is 15 residues long. Per the germline V gene, CDR1 is MNHEY and CDR2 is SVGEGT.

This clone was seen once. CDR3 nucleotide sequence: TGCGCCAGCAGCTTGGAGGTGCGGGGGAGAGCTAACTATGGCTACACCTTC. Its translation is CASSLEVRGRANYGYTF. V and J are TRBV5-1 and TRBJ1-2; tentative D call: TRBD1 (5 bases). The CDR3 loop spans 17 amino acids. V was trimmed by 0 bases and J by 0 bases, leaving 15 bases between them. From germline, CDR1 is SGHRS and CDR2 YFSETQ.

The chain carries TRBV4-1 and TRBJ2-1; 9 nucleotides line up with TRBD2. Looked up from germline, CDR1 is MGHRA and CDR2 is YSYEKL. There are 16 residues in the CDR3. After removal of 0 bases from V and 6 bases from J, the junction contained 6 bases not matched to a gene. The CDR3 spells CASSQEVSGSTNEQFF. In nucleotides, the CDR3 is TGCGCCAGCAGCCAAGAAGTTAGCGGGAGTACCAATGAGCAGTTCTTC.

Only a few counts were recorded for this clone. The V gene is TRBV4-3, the J gene TRBJ2-3, with TRBD2 identical over 10 bases. The germline CDR1 and CDR2 sequences are LGHNA and YSLEER. The CDR3 contains 16 residues. The V segment lost 4 bases and the J segment 2 bases; nucleotides outside the gene matches: 6. The CDR3 DNA is TGCGCCAGCAGCCGAGTAGCGGGGGGACTCACAGATACGCAGTATTTT. It is translated as CASSRVAGGLTDTQYF.